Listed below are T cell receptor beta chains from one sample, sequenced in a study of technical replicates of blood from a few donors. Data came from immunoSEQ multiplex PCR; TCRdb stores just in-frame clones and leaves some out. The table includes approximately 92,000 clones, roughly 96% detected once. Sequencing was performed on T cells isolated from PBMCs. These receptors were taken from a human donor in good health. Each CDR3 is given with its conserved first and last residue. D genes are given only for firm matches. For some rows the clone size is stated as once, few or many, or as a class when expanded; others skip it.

TGTGCCAGCAGTAATGGGGGCGGCTACGAGCAGTACTTC,CASSNGGGYEQYF,13,NA,TRBV6-1,TRBJ2-7,NA
TGTGCCTGGAGGGGGTCCAGGGACGAGCAGTACTTC,CAWRGSRDEQYF,12,NA,TRBV30,TRBJ2-7,NA
TGTGCCAGTAGAACAGAAAATCAGCCCCAGCATTTT,CASRTENQPQHF,12,few,TRBV19,TRBJ1-5,NA
TGTGCCAGCATTGGCCCGAACACTGAAGCTTTCTTT,CASIGPNTEAFF,12,NA,TRBV28,TRBJ1-1,NA
TGTGCCAGCAGCGTAGTGGCAGGGGTAAAGGCCACCGGGGAGCTGTTTTTT,CASSVVAGVKATGELFF,17,NA,TRBV9,TRBJ2-2,NA
TGTGCCAGCAGGCAGGGGGCGTCCACCGGGGAGCTGTTTTTT,CASRQGASTGELFF,14,NA,TRBV2,TRBJ2-2,TRBD1
TGTGCCAGCAGCGAGGAGGGCCACTACAATGAGCAGTTCTTC,CASSEEGHYNEQFF,14,NA,TRBV7-2,TRBJ2-1,NA
TGTGCCTGGAGGACTAGCGGGAGTGAGACCCAGTACTTC,CAWRTSGSETQYF,13,NA,TRBV30,TRBJ2-5,TRBD2
TGTGCCAGCAGCGTCTCAGGCAGGGAGAACACTGAAGCTTTCTTT,CASSVSGRENTEAFF,15,NA,TRBV9,TRBJ1-1,NA
TGTGCCAGCAGTTGGGACAGGAGAAGCACAGATACGCAGTATTTT,CASSWDRRSTDTQYF,15,NA,TRBV6-5,TRBJ2-3,TRBD1
TGCGCCAGCACCCCTAGCGGGCCTTTTGCCGGGGAGCTGTTTTTT,CASTPSGPFAGELFF,15,NA,TRBV10-2,TRBJ2-2,TRBD2
TGTGCCACCGGGGACAGATCTTCCTACGAGCAGTACTTC,CATGDRSSYEQYF,13,NA,TRBV6-5,TRBJ2-7,TRBD1
TGTGCCAGCAGCCCCGGGGGGAGCGGGGAGACCCAGTACTTC,CASSPGGSGETQYF,14,NA,TRBV4-2,TRBJ2-5,TRBD2
TGTGCCAGCAGCTTAGGGAGTCTAGCGGGGGGTGGGGATACGCAGTATTTT,CASSLGSLAGGGDTQYF,17,NA,TRBV7-2,TRBJ2-3,TRBD2
TGTGCCAGCAGTGAACGACTAGATCGGAGCGAGCAGTACTTC,CASSERLDRSEQYF,14,NA,TRBV6-4,TRBJ2-7,NA
TGTGCCAGTAGTATCTCGAAGAGGAATACACGCCCCACTGAAGCTTTCTTT,CASSISKRNTRPTEAFF,17,NA,TRBV19,TRBJ1-1,NA
TGTGCCAGCAGTTTCCCCTCTATTCTAGCGGGAGAAGCGGAAGATACGCAGTATTTT,CASSFPSILAGEAEDTQYF,19,NA,TRBV28,TRBJ2-3,TRBD2
TGTGCCAGCAGTTACTGGGGGGGAGCCACAGATACGCAGTATTTT,CASSYWGGATDTQYF,15,NA,TRBV6-6,TRBJ2-3,TRBD2
TGCAGCGTCCCCCCAAGGCCTCGGGACACTGAAGCTTTCTTT,CSVPPRPRDTEAFF,14,NA,TRBV29-1,TRBJ1-1,NA
TGCGCCAGCAGCTTAGCGGATTTCACTGAAGCTTTCTTT,CASSLADFTEAFF,13,NA,TRBV5-1,TRBJ1-1,NA
TGCAGCGTTGATTACGGGGTAGGGATTAGCACTGAAGCTTTCTTT,CSVDYGVGISTEAFF,15,NA,TRBV29-1,TRBJ1-1,NA
TGTGCCAGCAGCCTAGGGAGAATGAGCACAGATACGCAGTATTTT,CASSLGRMSTDTQYF,15,once,TRBV27,TRBJ2-3,NA
TGTGCCAGCAGCTTGTGGAGTGCAGGGCAAGGTGGAAACACCATATATTTT,CASSLWSAGQGGNTIYF,17,NA,TRBV5-4,TRBJ1-3,NA
TGTGCCAGCAGCTTATCAACAGGGGGCTCGTACGAGCAGTACTTC,CASSLSTGGSYEQYF,15,NA,TRBV7-9,TRBJ2-7,TRBD1
TGTGCCAGCAGCCGAACAGGGGAAACTGGGGCCAACGTCCTGACTTTC,CASSRTGETGANVLTF,16,NA,TRBV27,TRBJ2-6,TRBD1
TGTGCCAGCAGCTTAGGAATTGGAGGGGGCTCCCCCAACGGCTACACCTTC,CASSLGIGGGSPNGYTF,17,NA,TRBV7-8,TRBJ1-2,TRBD1
TGTGCCAGCAACTTAGGGCCCGGGGAAAACACTGAAGCTTTCTTT,CASNLGPGENTEAFF,15,NA,TRBV6-5,TRBJ1-1,NA
TGTGCCAGCAGTTTACGAGCGGCCTCCTACAATGAGCAGTTCTTC,CASSLRAASYNEQFF,15,NA,TRBV27,TRBJ2-1,NA
TGTGCCAGCACTGACCCAGGGGAGGGGATGGCCACTGAAGCTTTCTTT,CASTDPGEGMATEAFF,16,NA,TRBV28,TRBJ1-1,NA
TGTGCCAGCAGTTACGGGGAAAGCGGACTTGAGCAGTTCTTC,CASSYGESGLEQFF,14,NA,TRBV6-5,TRBJ2-1,NA
TGTGCCAGCAGCCTGGGACTAGCGGGACGCCCTAGCACAGATACGCAGTATTTT,CASSLGLAGRPSTDTQYF,18,NA,TRBV11-2,TRBJ2-3,TRBD2
TGTGCCAGTAGTATCGGGGCAGGGAGGGTCACTGAAGCTTTCTTT,CASSIGAGRVTEAFF,15,NA,TRBV19,TRBJ1-1,NA
TGTGCCAGTAGTATAGAGGGGGGAATCTACAATGAGCAGTTCTTC,CASSIEGGIYNEQFF,15,NA,TRBV19,TRBJ2-1,NA
TGCGCCAGCAGCCAAGTTTGGCCCCCAGGGGAAAAACTGTTTTTT,CASSQVWPPGEKLFF,15,NA,TRBV4-3,TRBJ1-4,NA
TGTGCCAGCAGGCGGGAAGACGGAATTCTCACCGGGGAGCTGTTTTTT,CASRREDGILTGELFF,16,NA,TRBV25-1,TRBJ2-2,NA
TGTGCCAGCAGTTTAGGGGTGAACACTGAAGCTTTCTTT,CASSLGVNTEAFF,13,NA,TRBV2,TRBJ1-1,NA
TGTGCCAGCAGTACACGTAAAGGCGGGGGTGAGGGAGCTTTCTTT,CASSTRKGGGEGAFF,15,few,TRBV27,TRBJ1-1,NA
TGTGCCAGCAGCCCAAGCGCATCGGGAGAAGCTTTCTTT,CASSPSASGEAFF,13,few,TRBV9,TRBJ1-1,NA
TGCGCCAGCAGCCAAGTCCTTGGCGGCTCTGGAAACACCATATATTTT,CASSQVLGGSGNTIYF,16,NA,TRBV4-3,TRBJ1-3,NA
TGTGCCAGCAGCGGAGCTAACACCGGGGAGCTGTTTTTT,CASSGANTGELFF,13,NA,TRBV9,TRBJ2-2,NA
TGTGCCAGCAGTTACACCGGTAGTTTGGAGGAGCAGTACTTC,CASSYTGSLEEQYF,14,NA,TRBV7-2,TRBJ2-7,NA
TGTGCCAGCAGTCCCCTCCCTAGCGGGAGCATAAATGAGCAGTTCTTC,CASSPLPSGSINEQFF,16,once,TRBV28,TRBJ2-1,TRBD2
TGTGCCAGCAGTTTATCCCTAGGAGGGGAAGATACGCAGTATTTT,CASSLSLGGEDTQYF,15,NA,TRBV27,TRBJ2-3,NA
TGTGCCAGCAGCGTAACAGGGGGAGTCTCTGGAAACACCATATATTTT,CASSVTGGVSGNTIYF,16,once,TRBV9,TRBJ1-3,TRBD1
TGTGCCAGCAGTCCACGGACAGGGGGCGACTATGGCTACACCTTC,CASSPRTGGDYGYTF,15,NA,TRBV27,TRBJ1-2,TRBD1
TGTGCCAGCAGCTTGGTAGGGGAAGGAAACACCATATATTTT,CASSLVGEGNTIYF,14,NA,TRBV5-4,TRBJ1-3,NA
TGTGCCAGCAGCCCAAGGGTGGGACAGCAGGTAGGGGTGTGGTATGGCTACACCTTC,CASSPRVGQQVGVWYGYTF,19,NA,TRBV4-2,TRBJ1-2,TRBD1
TGCGCCAGCACTTTACTCTCCTACAATGAGCAGTTCTTC,CASTLLSYNEQFF,13,NA,TRBV5-1,TRBJ2-1,NA
TGTGCCAGCAGCTTTCAACCAACTAGCACAGATACGCAGTATTTT,CASSFQPTSTDTQYF,15,NA,TRBV5-5,TRBJ2-3,NA
TGTGCCAGCAGTTCCGAAGACGCTAGTCGGCAGACCCAGTACTTC,CASSSEDASRQTQYF,15,NA,TRBV11-3,TRBJ2-5,NA
TGTGCCAGCAGCCAATGGTCGGAGCGGGAGCTAGGAGATACGCAGTATTTT,CASSQWSERELGDTQYF,17,once,TRBV14,TRBJ2-3,TRBD2
TGCAGCGGAGAGACTAGCTTCTTCACAGATACGCAGTATTTT,CSGETSFFTDTQYF,14,NA,TRBV29-1,TRBJ2-3,TRBD2
TGTGCCAGCAGCCCAGGCAAACTTCTGAACACTGAAGCTTTCTTT,CASSPGKLLNTEAFF,15,NA,TRBV6-4,TRBJ1-1,NA